A single sample gave rise to the 26 T cell receptor beta chains below, sequenced in a study of cytomegalovirus exposure and HLA in healthy donors. Amplification used 60 Vbeta primers and 13 Jbeta primers. Measured with immunoSEQ multiplex PCR; TCRdb has only the in-frame clones, and not every one. Its clone listing holds 200,000 to 250,000 clones. Sequencing input: PBMCs. The receptors were gathered from a woman in her twenties or thirties in good health and CMV-seropositive.

The genes are TRBV19 and TRBJ2-3; 11 bases are shared with TRBD2. The V and J ends lost 4 bases and 3 bases, in that order; junction bases with no gene match: 9. This CDR3 region has 17 residues. Germline V gene lookup returns CDR1 LNHDA and CDR2 SQIVND (reference sequence). The CDR3 protein is CASSKWASGGSTDTQYF. The CDR3 nucleotides are TGTGCCAGTAGTAAGTGGGCTAGCGGGGGGTCTACAGATACGCAGTATTTT.

V and J are TRBV19 and TRBJ1-2; a weak D match, TRBD1 (6 bases). This CDR3 region has 14 residues. V was trimmed by 2 bases and J by 2 bases, leaving 9 bases between them. The germline CDR1 and CDR2 sequences are LNHDA and SQIVND (reference sequence). CDR3 DNA sequence: TGTGCCAGTAGTATACTCCAGGGGAACTATGGCTACACCTTC. Protein: CASSILQGNYGYTF.

The V and J genes are TRBV30 and TRBJ2-5; no clear D. The CDR3 totals 13 residues. CDR1 GTSNPN and CDR2 SVGIG come from the germline V gene (reference sequence). With 2 bases removed from V and 5 bases from J, the gap between germline ends came to 12 bases. In nucleotides, the CDR3 is TGTGCCTGGAGTAGCGACCGTGGGGAGACCCAGTACTTC. It specifies CAWSSDRGETQYF.

The chain couples TRBV4-1 to TRBJ2-1; 9 bases are a match to TRBD2. The CDR3 totals 14 residues. V gave up 6 bases and J gave up 6 bases; unmatched junction bases: 6. From germline, CDR1 is MGHRA and CDR2 YSYEKL. The CDR3 DNA follows: TGCGCCAGCAGGGCGGGAGGGCCCCGCAATGAGCAGTTCTTC. Residues: CASRAGGPRNEQFF.

The chain employs TRBV6-6 and TRBJ2-5, with a tentative D call TRBD1 (5 bases). The J call may be mistaken, given a closer DNA end match to TRBJ2-7. This CDR3 is built from 14 residues. CDR1 is MNHNY, CDR2 SVGAGI, per germline (reference sequence). The chain's CDR3 is CASSYFQGSDEQYF. The CDR3 nucleotides read TGTGCCAGCAGTTACTTTCAGGGTTCCGACGAGCAGTACTTC.

The V gene is TRBV29-1, the J gene TRBJ1-2, with 7 bases that match TRBD1. Germline V gene sequence: CDR1 SQVTM, CDR2 ANQGSEA. V gave up 7 bases and J gave up 3 bases; unmatched junction bases: 11. The CDR3 has 14 amino acids. As DNA, the CDR3 is TGCAGCGCCTCGGAGGGGGCTGTAGACTATGGCTACACCTTC. It specifies CSASEGAVDYGYTF. The full variable domain, completed using reference TRBV29-1 and TRBJ1-2, is SAVISQKPSRDICQRGTSLTIQCQVDSQVTMMFWYRQQPGQSLTLIATANQGSEATYESGFVIDKFPISRPNLTFSTLTVSNMSPEDSSIYLCSASEGAVDYGYTFGSGTRLTVV.

This chain connects TRBV5-8 to TRBJ1-2; a weak D match, TRBD1 (5 bases). The CDR3 is 14 residues long. Deletions cut 2 bases from V and 7 bases from J, with 15 bases between. Germline CDR1 is SGHTS and CDR2 is YDEGEE. The CDR3 sequence is CASSFMRGAFGYTF. The DNA for the CDR3 is TGTGCCAGCAGCTTCATGCGGGGCGCTTTTGGCTACACCTTC.

In DNA, the CDR3 is TGTGCCAGCAGCCTGGGACAGGGGGCCTACAATGAGCAGTTCTTC. Translation: CASSLGQGAYNEQFF. The chain links TRBV5-4 to TRBJ2-1; TRBD1 matches 11 bases. The V segment lost 4 bases and the J segment 2 bases; nucleotides outside the gene matches: 2. This CDR3 is 15 amino acids long. CDR1 SGHNT and CDR2 YYREEE come from the germline V gene (reference sequence).

A word on this clone: Additional DNA sequences in this sample encode the identical CDR3. V usage is TRBV5-1 and J usage is TRBJ1-1; D remains ambiguous. V lost 5 bases and J 0 bases, leaving 8 bases between the germline ends. The CDR3 has 13 amino acids. Germline CDR1 reads SGHRS; CDR2 reads YFSETQ. The CDR3, as DNA: TGCGCCAGCAGTCGGTCCATGAACACTGAAGCTTTCTTT. This gives the protein CASSRSMNTEAFF.

The chain recombines TRBV5-5 with TRBJ2-7; maybe TRBD1 (6 bases). The CDR3 is made up of 15 amino acids. The germline V gene encodes CDR1 SGHKS and CDR2 YYEKEE (reference sequence). Trimming pared 4 bases from V and 1 base from J, leaving 15 bases between. The CDR3 nucleotides read TGTGCCAGCAGCCTCCGGACAGTCTCATCCTACGAGCAGTACTTC. It is translated as CASSLRTVSSYEQYF.

V and J are TRBV6-6 and TRBJ2-1; the match to TRBD2 covers 11 bases. The CDR3 sequence is 16 residues long. J gave up 0 bases and V 7 bases, and 5 bases lay outside the gene matches. Germline CDR1 is MNHNY and CDR2 is SVGAGI (reference sequence). CDR3 sequence: CASNPSGRPSYNEQFF. Here the CDR3 DNA reads TGTGCCAGCAATCCTAGCGGGAGGCCCTCCTACAATGAGCAGTTCTTC.

Note on this clone: The junction differs from germline at one of its ends, possibly a read error. The chain recombines TRBV29-1 with TRBJ1-1, with 7 nucleotides matching TRBD1. Germline V gives CDR1 SQVTM, CDR2 ANQGSEA. The CDR3 has 13 residues. The CDR3 sequence is CSVAGQLNTEASF. CDR3 in DNA: TGCAGCGTCGCGGGACAGCTTAACACTGAAGCTTCCTTT.

V usage is TRBV2 and J usage is TRBJ1-1; 8 positions match TRBD1. J lost 5 bases, V lost 5 bases, and 4 bases had no gene match. The CDR3 length is 13 residues. Looked up from germline, CDR1 is SNHLY and CDR2 is FYNNEI. The CDR3 reads CASSTGGGTEAFF. The DNA of the CDR3 is TGTGCCAGCAGTACAGGGGGAGGAACTGAAGCTTTCTTT.

The chain links TRBV15 to TRBJ2-5, with 9 bases identical to TRBD1. The end of the DNA aligns better with TRBJ2-7, so the J call may be wrong. The CDR3 totals 15 residues. Germline assignment: CDR1 LNHNV and CDR2 YYDKDF (reference sequence). The CDR3 here is CATSLDRGDSYEQYF. In DNA form, the CDR3 reads TGTGCCACCAGCCTTGACAGGGGGGACTCCTACGAGCAGTACTTC.

V and J are TRBV28 and TRBJ1-4; unclear D gene. Trimming removed 5 bases at V and 8 bases at J, with 21 bases between. In germline, CDR1 is MDHEN, CDR2 SYDVKM. The CDR3 runs to 16 residues. The CDR3 spells CASSGSTGSTREKLFF. As DNA, the CDR3 is TGTGCCAGCAGTGGAAGTACCGGGTCAACCCGGGAAAAACTGTTTTTT.

The chain carries TRBV4-1 and TRBJ2-7; TRBD2 agrees at 9 bases. This CDR3 is 16 amino acids long. Germline V gene sequence: CDR1 MGHRA, CDR2 YSYEKL. V shed 0 bases, J shed 0 bases, and the junction held 3 bases outside the gene matches. The CDR3 sequence: CASSQEPAGGSYEQYF. Here the CDR3 DNA reads TGCGCCAGCAGCCAAGAGCCAGCGGGGGGCTCCTACGAGCAGTACTTC.

The gene calls are TRBV5-1 and TRBJ2-7; D is possibly TRBD2 (5 bases). Trimming left V 0 bases short and J 0 bases short, with 13 bases between. Germline V CDR1 and CDR2: SGHRS, YFSETQ. The length of the CDR3 is 16 residues. CDR3 sequence: CASSLGGHPSSYEQYF. As DNA, the CDR3 is TGCGCCAGCAGCTTGGGAGGGCACCCGAGCTCCTACGAGCAGTACTTC.

The rearrangement joins TRBV10-2 to TRBJ2-7; possible D gene TRBD2, 6 bases. CDR3 length: 16 residues. CDR1 is WSHSY and CDR2 is SAAADI in the germline V gene. The germline V and J ends were trimmed by 6 bases and 2 bases, with 20 bases remaining between them. CDR3 residues: CASSASGVIGAYEQYF. For the CDR3, the DNA is TGCGCCAGCAGCGCCTCGGGGGTCATTGGGGCCTACGAGCAGTACTTC.

The chain couples TRBV5-1 to TRBJ1-1, with D perhaps matching TRBD1 (6 bases). The length of the CDR3 is 16 residues. The germline V and J ends were trimmed by 0 bases and 1 base, with 13 bases remaining between them. Germline loops: CDR1 SGHRS, CDR2 YFSETQ. CDR3 sequence (DNA): TGCGCCAGCAGCTTGGGAGACGGGACACAGAACACTGAAGCTTTCTTT. This gives the protein CASSLGDGTQNTEAFF.

The chain joins TRBV4-1 to TRBJ1-5; D possibly corresponds to TRBD1 (5 bases). The V end lost 1 base, the J end lost 7 bases, and 8 bases lay between the germline ends. The CDR3 loop spans 13 amino acids. Germline V gives CDR1 MGHRA, CDR2 YSYEKL. CDR3 in DNA: TGCGCCAGCAGCCAAGGGGGCGTACAGCCCCAGCATTTT. Translating it yields CASSQGGVQPQHF.

CDR3 coding DNA: TGCGCCAGCAGCCCCGCGGAGTCCTACGAGCAGTACTTC. Translation gives CASSPAESYEQYF. This chain joins TRBV4-3 and TRBJ2-7; D gene ambiguous. This CDR3 is built from 13 residues. Deletions cut 4 bases from V and 1 base from J, with 8 bases between. Germline-derived CDR1 and CDR2 are LGHNA and YSLEER.

This sequence joins TRBV5-1 and TRBJ1-4; 7 bases are shared with TRBD1. From germline, CDR1 is SGHRS and CDR2 YFSETQ. The J segment lost 3 bases and the V segment lost 3 bases, leaving 5 bases of the junction unmatched. The CDR3 has 15 residues. In DNA form, the CDR3 reads TGCGCCAGCAGCTCAACAGGGGTGTCTAATGAAAAACTGTTTTTT. Translation: CASSSTGVSNEKLFF.

The chain is built from TRBV4-1 and TRBJ1-2, with D unclear. The CDR3 is 15 residues long. The V and J ends lost 0 bases and 8 bases respectively, with 16 bases between them. CDR1 and CDR2 from the germline V gene are MGHRA and YSYEKL. The CDR3 nucleotides are TGCGCCAGCAGCCAAGAAATGAACAGCCCGGGGGGCTACACCTTC. The encoded protein is CASSQEMNSPGGYTF.

The chain has TRBV6-5 and TRBJ1-2; the D is unclear. Trimming took off 0 bases at V and 4 bases at J, with 12 bases between the two ends. The CDR3 sequence is 15 residues long. The germline V gene encodes CDR1 MNHEY and CDR2 SVGAGI. This CDR3 reads CASSYSSLVRYGYTF. The CDR3 DNA reads as TGTGCCAGCAGTTACTCGAGCTTGGTACGCTATGGCTACACCTTC.

The chain links TRBV6-1 to TRBJ2-7, with 7 positions matching TRBD1. CDR1 is MNHNS and CDR2 is SASEGT in the germline V gene. V was pared by 4 bases and J by 5 bases, with 14 bases of the junction left unmatched. This CDR3 contains 16 residues. Here the CDR3 reads CASSARPGQAQHEQYF. The CDR3 coding sequence is TGTGCCAGCAGTGCGCGCCCCGGACAGGCCCAACACGAGCAGTACTTC.

The V gene is TRBV29-1, the J gene TRBJ2-3; 8 bases match TRBD1. The CDR3 extends over 15 amino acids. Losses at the gene ends were 2 bases for V and 5 bases for J; bases not matched to a gene: 9. The V gene's germline CDR1 is SQVTM and CDR2 ANQGSEA. For the CDR3, the DNA is TGCAGCGTTGAAACCCCAGGGGGCGGAAAAGATACGCAGTATTTT. Encoded protein: CSVETPGGGKDTQYF.